The entry below gives a single T cell receptor (beta chain) sequence along with its context. Its cognate antigen is unknown. This record belongs to a study of liver allograft versus peripheral blood T cells. The overall study: Transplanted livers held T cell receptor repertoires, and these were compared with repertoires in recipients' peripheral blood.

Study-wide results and limits: Liver allograft and peripheral blood T cell receptor repertoires reportedly differed.

TCRdb independently ran MiXCR on the reads; one entry per CDR3 protein. The profile shows around 17,000 distinct CDR3 sequences, roughly 21% of them singletons. Germline V CDR1 and CDR2: LNHDA, SQIVND (reference sequence). Germline trimming cut 5 bases from V and 4 bases from J; bases unmatched to any gene: 4. This CDR3 is built from 14 residues. The sequence was collected from a human patient who had a liver transplant. Some T cells may have come from the graft donor. The genes are TRBV19 and TRBJ2-3, with TRBD2 identical over 9 bases. The CDR3 nucleotides read TGTGCCAGTAGTTTTAGCGGGAGCGCAGATACGCAGTATTTT. This encodes CASSFSGSADTQYF.